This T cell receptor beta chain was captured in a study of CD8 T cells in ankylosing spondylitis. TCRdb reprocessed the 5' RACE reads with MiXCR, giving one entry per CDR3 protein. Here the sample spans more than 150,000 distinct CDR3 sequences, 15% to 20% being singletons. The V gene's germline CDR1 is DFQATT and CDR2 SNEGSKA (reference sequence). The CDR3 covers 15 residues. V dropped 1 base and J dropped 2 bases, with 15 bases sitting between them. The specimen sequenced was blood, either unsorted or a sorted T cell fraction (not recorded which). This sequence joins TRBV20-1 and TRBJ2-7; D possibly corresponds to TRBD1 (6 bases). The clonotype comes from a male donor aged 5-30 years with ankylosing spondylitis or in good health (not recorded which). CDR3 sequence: CSARAWGTKTYEQYV. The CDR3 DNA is TGCAGTGCTAGAGCTTGGGGGACAAAGACCTACGAGCAGTACGTC.